Shown below are 10 T cell receptor beta chains from a single sample sequenced in a study of blood T cell repertoires in COVID-19. Measured with immunoSEQ multiplex PCR; TCRdb has only the in-frame clones, and not every one. The table includes roughly 230,000 clones, 83% detected once. Sequencing was carried out using peripheral blood. Every receptor here comes from a human donor in a cohort sampled during active COVID-19.

The gene calls are TRBV6-5 and TRBJ2-2; TRBD1 aligns across 9 bases. Trimming removed 6 bases from V and 6 bases from J; junction bases left unmatched: 8. The CDR3 extends over 15 amino acids. Per the germline V gene, CDR1 is MNHEY and CDR2 is SVGAGI. The DNA for the CDR3 is TGTGCCAGCAGGGGTTTGACAGGGGGTGCCGGGGAGCTGTTTTTT. Residues: CASRGLTGGAGELFF.

The J gene is TRBJ1-1, the V gene TRBV11-1; possibly TRBD1 for D (5 bases). Trimming removed 7 bases at V and 4 bases at J, with 16 bases between. The CDR3 covers 14 residues. Germline V gene data show CDR1 as SGHAT and CDR2 as FQDESV (reference sequence). CDR3 sequence: CASTREGFGTEAFF. The CDR3 nucleotides read TGTGCCAGCACCCGGGAGGGGTTCGGCACTGAAGCTTTCTTT.

The CDR3 bases are TGTGCCTGGAGTGGTGCAGGGGGGAGGAATGGCTACACCTTC. Its translation is CAWSGAGGRNGYTF. V gene TRBV30 combines with J gene TRBJ1-2; 7 bases align to TRBD1. V shed 1 base and J 6 bases; nucleotides not matched to a gene: 8. CDR1 is GTSNPN and CDR2 is SVGIG in the germline V gene (reference sequence). The CDR3 runs to 14 residues.

The V and J genes are TRBV18 and TRBJ1-5, with D unclear. Trimming left V 2 bases short and J 6 bases short, with 11 bases between. Germline CDR1 KGHSH, CDR2 LQKENI. CDR3 length: 14 amino acids. Written as DNA, the CDR3 is TGTGCCAGCTCACCAGGTTACGGTATTCAGCCCCAGCATTTT. This sequence encodes CASSPGYGIQPQHF.

V and J are TRBV30 and TRBJ1-5, with 7 positions matching TRBD1. The CDR3 covers 13 residues. Germline assignment: CDR1 GTSNPN and CDR2 SVGIG (reference sequence). Unmatched junction bases numbered 4, after V lost 6 bases and J lost 2 bases. CDR3 sequence reads: CACQGDRNQPQHF. Written as DNA, the CDR3 is TGTGCCTGCCAGGGGGACCGCAATCAGCCCCAGCATTTT.

The rearrangement links TRBV28 to TRBJ2-5, with TRBD1 matching 7 bases. The CDR3 loop spans 13 amino acids. CDR1 is MDHEN and CDR2 is SYDVKM in the germline V gene. The V gene end was trimmed by 6 bases and the J gene end by 3 bases; junction bases not matched to a gene: 4. CDR3 residues: CASRETGKETQYF. The CDR3 DNA reads as TGTGCCAGCAGGGAGACAGGGAAAGAGACCCAGTACTTC.

The chain links TRBV6-5 to TRBJ2-3, with TRBD2 matching 8 bases. CDR3 length equals 14 residues. V lost 7 bases and J lost 2; bases outside the gene matches: 5. Germline V gives CDR1 MNHEY, CDR2 SVGAGI. CDR3 protein: CASKRAGDTDTQYF. CDR3 DNA sequence: TGTGCCAGCAAGCGAGCGGGGGACACAGATACGCAGTATTTT.

The chain joins TRBV19 to TRBJ1-6; 10 bases align to TRBD1. CDR3 size: 15 residues. CDR1 LNHDA and CDR2 SQIVND come from the germline V gene (reference sequence). Trimming at V came to 3 bases and at J to 10 bases, leaving 6 bases not matched to a gene. The CDR3 reads CASSIGTGERSPLHF. CDR3 in DNA: TGTGCCAGTAGTATTGGGACAGGGGAGCGATCACCCCTCCACTTT.

This rearrangement joins TRBV10-3 to TRBJ2-2; 7 nucleotides align to TRBD1. J gave up 4 bases and V 6 bases, and 8 bases lay outside the gene matches. In germline, CDR1 is ENHRY, CDR2 SYGVKD. This CDR3 is 15 amino acids long. In nucleotides, the CDR3 is TGTGCCATCAGCGCAACAGGGGCGGGCACCGGGGAGCTGTTTTTT. Translating gives CAISATGAGTGELFF.

This sequence joins TRBV28 and TRBJ2-7; 8 bases fit TRBD2. The CDR3 is made up of 16 amino acids. The V segment lost 6 bases and the J segment 6 bases; nucleotides outside the gene matches: 16. CDR1 and CDR2 (germline): MDHEN, SYDVKM. The CDR3: CASSSTLAGRAGEQYF. CDR3 DNA: TGTGCCAGCAGCTCAACCCTAGCCGGGAGGGCCGGCGAGCAGTACTTC.